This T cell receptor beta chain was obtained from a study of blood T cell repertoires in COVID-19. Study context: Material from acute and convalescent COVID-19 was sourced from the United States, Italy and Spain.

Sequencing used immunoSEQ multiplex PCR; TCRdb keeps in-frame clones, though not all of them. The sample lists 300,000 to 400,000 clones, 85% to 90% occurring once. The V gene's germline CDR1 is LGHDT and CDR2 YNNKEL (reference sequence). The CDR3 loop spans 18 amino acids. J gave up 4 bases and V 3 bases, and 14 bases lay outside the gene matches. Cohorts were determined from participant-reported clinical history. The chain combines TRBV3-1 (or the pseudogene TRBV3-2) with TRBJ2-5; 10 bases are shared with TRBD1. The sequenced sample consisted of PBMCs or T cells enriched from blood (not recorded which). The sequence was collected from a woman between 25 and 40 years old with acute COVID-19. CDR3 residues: CASSQAGQGNQGRETQYF. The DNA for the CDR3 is TGTGCCAGCAGCCAGGCGGGACAGGGGAATCAGGGACGAGAGACCCAGTACTTC.